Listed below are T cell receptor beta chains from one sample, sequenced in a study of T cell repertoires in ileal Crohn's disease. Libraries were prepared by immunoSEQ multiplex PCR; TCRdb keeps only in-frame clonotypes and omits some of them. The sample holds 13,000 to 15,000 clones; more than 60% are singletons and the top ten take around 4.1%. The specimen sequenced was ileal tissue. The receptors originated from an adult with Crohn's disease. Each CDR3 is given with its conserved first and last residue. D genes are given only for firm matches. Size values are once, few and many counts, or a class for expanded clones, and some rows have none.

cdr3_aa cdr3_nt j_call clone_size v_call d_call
CASRTNYQETQYF TGCGCCAGCCGGACTAACTACCAAGAGACCCAGTACTTC TRBJ2-5 . TRBV5-1 .
CASSTGVTEAFF TGTGCCAGCAGCACAGGGGTAACTGAAGCTTTCTTT TRBJ1-1 few TRBV6-5 TRBD1
CASSSLAWTGELFF TGTGCCAGCAGTTCGCTAGCGTGGACCGGGGAGCTGTTTTTT TRBJ2-2 . TRBV28 .
CASSIARRSLHEQYF TGTGCCAGTAGTATAGCTCGGAGATCCCTCCACGAGCAGTACTTC TRBJ2-7 few TRBV19 .
CATGTVNTGELFF TGTGCCACCGGGACAGTGAACACCGGGGAGCTGTTTTTT TRBJ2-2 few TRBV15 TRBD1
CASDREQTYGYTF TGTGCCAGCGACAGGGAGCAGACCTATGGCTACACCTTC TRBJ1-2 few TRBV6-1 TRBD1
CASSPYGEYEQYF TGTGCCAGCAGCCCCTATGGCGAGTACGAGCAGTACTTC TRBJ2-7 . TRBV7-8 .
CASSRTGRNQPQHF TGTGCCAGCAGCCGGACAGGGAGAAATCAGCCCCAGCATTTT TRBJ1-5 . TRBV6-5 TRBD1
CASSQGAGVLNEQFF TGCGCCAGCAGCCAAGGGGCAGGGGTCCTCAATGAGCAGTTCTTC TRBJ2-1 . TRBV4-3 .
CSALSRYEQYF TGCAGTGCTCTAAGTCGATACGAGCAGTACTTC TRBJ2-7 . TRBV20-1 .
CASRGTGTSAHNEQFF TGTGCCAGCAGGGGGACCGGGACTAGCGCTCACAATGAGCAGTTCTTC TRBJ2-1 . TRBV5-6 TRBD2
CASMRNTEAFF TGTGCCAGCATGAGGAACACTGAAGCTTTCTTT TRBJ1-1 . TRBV7-8 .
CASSPTDRAGSPLHF TGTGCCAGCAGCCCTACCGACAGGGCGGGTTCACCCCTCCACTTT TRBJ1-6 . TRBV9 TRBD1
CASSLYSEAFF TGTGCCAGCAGCTTGTACTCTGAAGCTTTCTTT TRBJ1-1 . TRBV7-2 .
CAWAGDSDQPQHF TGTGCCTGGGCCGGGGATTCCGATCAGCCCCAGCATTTT TRBJ1-5 once TRBV30 .
CASSQVSGNEKLFF TGCGCCAGCAGCCAAGTATCGGGCAACGAAAAACTGTTTTTT TRBJ1-4 . TRBV4-3 .
CASSTTSGSFTGELFF TGTGCCAGTAGTACAACTAGCGGGAGTTTCACCGGGGAGCTGTTTTTT TRBJ2-2 . TRBV19 TRBD2
CASSLTGTGAYEQYF TGCGCCAGCAGCTTGACCGGGACAGGGGCCTACGAGCAGTACTTC TRBJ2-7 . TRBV5-1 TRBD1
CASGSGAGYTF TGTGCCAGCGGATCCGGGGCTGGCTACACCTTC TRBJ1-2 . TRBV7-9 .
CASSLGQGWTQYF TGTGCCAGCAGCTTGGGACAGGGCTGGACCCAGTACTTC TRBJ2-5 . TRBV5-4 TRBD1
CATTGAGDTQYF TGTGCCACAACGGGGGCAGGCGATACGCAGTATTTT TRBJ2-3 . TRBV2 .
CASSTWTGRETQYF TGTGCCAGTAGTACCTGGACAGGGAGAGAGACCCAGTACTTC TRBJ2-5 . TRBV19 TRBD1
CSAAHTEAFF TGCAGTGCTGCCCATACTGAAGCTTTCTTT TRBJ1-1 few TRBV20-1 .
CASSWNRDDSEQYF TGCGCCAGCAGCTGGAACCGGGACGATAGCGAGCAGTACTTC TRBJ2-7 . TRBV5-1 .
CASRLAGSTDTQYF TGCGCCAGCCGACTAGCGGGGAGCACAGATACGCAGTATTTT TRBJ2-3 . TRBV5-1 TRBD2
CASSIPGVGTQYF TGTGCCAGCAGTATCCCAGGGGTTGGGACCCAGTACTTC TRBJ2-5 . TRBV6-5 .
CASSVEGSGNTIYF TGTGCCAGCAGCGTCGAGGGCTCTGGAAACACCATATATTTT TRBJ1-3 . TRBV9 .
CASSLEGRGNTIYF TGCGCCAGCAGCTTGGAGGGGAGAGGAAACACCATATATTTT TRBJ1-3 few TRBV5-1 .
CASSPRGGYIQYF TGTGCCAGCAGCCCCCGGGGGGGTTACATTCAGTACTTC TRBJ2-4 . TRBV7-3 TRBD2